This T cell receptor beta chain was obtained from a study of control samples from healthy donors and cancer patients. Libraries were prepared by immunoSEQ multiplex PCR; TCRdb keeps only in-frame clonotypes and omits some of them. The sample records around 250,000 clones, roughly 82% being singletons. The clonotype comes from a woman aged 60-75 years with lung cancer. Sequenced input: PBMCs.

CDR3 DNA sequence: TGTGCCAGCAGCTTTTGGGGGGACAGGGGGCATGGCTACACCTTC. It is translated as CASSFWGDRGHGYTF. The chain carries TRBV7-8 and TRBJ1-2; 12 nucleotides match TRBD1. Per the germline V gene, CDR1 is SGHVS and CDR2 is FQNEAQ. Trimming removed 3 bases from V and 6 bases from J; junction bases left unmatched: 5. The CDR3 is 15 residues long.